The source of this T cell receptor (beta chain) is a study of T cell changes during pregnancy in multiple sclerosis. Assay used: immunoSEQ multiplex PCR; TCRdb lists only in-frame clones, some missing. Counted here are 65,000 to 95,000 clones, roughly 91% occurring once; the ten biggest clones make up 2.5% to 3%. The CDR3 loop spans 15 amino acids. The sequenced sample was peripheral blood, obtained after pregnancy. The sequence was collected from a female donor in good health, enrolled as a control in a pregnancy study. The chain carries TRBV21-1 and TRBJ2-7; the table assigns TRBD1, which was not confirmed against the DNA. TRBV21-1 has pseudogene status. CDR3 region: CASSHRDRVFREQYF. CDR3 in DNA: TGTGCCAGCAGCCACCGGGACAGGGTATTTCGCGAGCAGTACTTC.